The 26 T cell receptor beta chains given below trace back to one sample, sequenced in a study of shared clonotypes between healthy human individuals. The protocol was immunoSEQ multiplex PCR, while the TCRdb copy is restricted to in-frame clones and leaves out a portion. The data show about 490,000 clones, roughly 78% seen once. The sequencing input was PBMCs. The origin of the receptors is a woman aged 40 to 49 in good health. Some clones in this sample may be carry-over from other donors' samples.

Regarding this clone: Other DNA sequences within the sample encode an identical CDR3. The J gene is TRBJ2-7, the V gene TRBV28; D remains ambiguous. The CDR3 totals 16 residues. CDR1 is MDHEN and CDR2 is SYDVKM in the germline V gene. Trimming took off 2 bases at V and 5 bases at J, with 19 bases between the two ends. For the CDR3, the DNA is TGTGCCAGCAGTTTACCCCGAGATGTCGGCCCGGACGAGCAGTACTTC. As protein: CASSLPRDVGPDEQYF.

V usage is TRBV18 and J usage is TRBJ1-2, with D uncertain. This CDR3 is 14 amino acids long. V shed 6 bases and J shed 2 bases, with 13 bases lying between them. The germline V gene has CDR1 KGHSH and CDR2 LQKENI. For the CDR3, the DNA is TGTGCCAGCTCCGTCTATCAAGCAAACTATGGCTACACCTTC. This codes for CASSVYQANYGYTF.

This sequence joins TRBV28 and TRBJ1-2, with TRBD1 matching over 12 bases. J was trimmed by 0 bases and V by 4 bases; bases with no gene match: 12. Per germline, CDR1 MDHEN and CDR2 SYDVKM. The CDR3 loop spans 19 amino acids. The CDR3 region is CASSYTGTGGSRANYGYTF. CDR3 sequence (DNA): TGTGCCAGCAGTTACACCGGGACAGGGGGCTCTCGGGCTAACTATGGCTACACCTTC.

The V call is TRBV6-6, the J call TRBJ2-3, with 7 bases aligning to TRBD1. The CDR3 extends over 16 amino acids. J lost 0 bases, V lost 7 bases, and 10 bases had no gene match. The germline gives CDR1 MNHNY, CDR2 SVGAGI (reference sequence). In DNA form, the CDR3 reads TGTGCCAGCACCCGAGGGGGACAGACTAGCACAGATACGCAGTATTTT. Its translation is CASTRGGQTSTDTQYF.

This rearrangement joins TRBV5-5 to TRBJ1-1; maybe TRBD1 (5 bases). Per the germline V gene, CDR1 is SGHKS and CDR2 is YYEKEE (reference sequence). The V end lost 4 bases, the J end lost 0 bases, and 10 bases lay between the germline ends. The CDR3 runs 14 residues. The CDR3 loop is CASSPSTVNTEAFF. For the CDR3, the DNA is TGTGCCAGCAGCCCGTCGACAGTGAACACTGAAGCTTTCTTT.

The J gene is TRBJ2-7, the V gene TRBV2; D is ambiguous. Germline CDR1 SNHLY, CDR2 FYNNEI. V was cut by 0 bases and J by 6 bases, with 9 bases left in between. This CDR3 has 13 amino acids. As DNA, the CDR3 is TGTGCCAGCAGTGAAGCGTATGTCGCCGAGCAGTACTTC. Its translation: CASSEAYVAEQYF.

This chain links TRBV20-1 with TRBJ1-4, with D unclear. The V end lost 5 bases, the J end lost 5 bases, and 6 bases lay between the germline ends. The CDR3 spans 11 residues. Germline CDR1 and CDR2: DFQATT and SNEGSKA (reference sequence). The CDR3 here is CSAQDNEKLFF. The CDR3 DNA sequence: TGCAGTGCTCAAGACAATGAAAAACTGTTTTTT.

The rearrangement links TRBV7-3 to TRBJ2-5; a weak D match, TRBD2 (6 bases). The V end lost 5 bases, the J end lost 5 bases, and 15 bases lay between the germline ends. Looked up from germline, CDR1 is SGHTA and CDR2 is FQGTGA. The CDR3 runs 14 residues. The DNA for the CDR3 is TGTGCCAGCAGCGCCCACGGGAGCTGGGAGACCCAGTACTTC. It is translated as CASSAHGSWETQYF.

The CDR3 nucleotides are TGTGCCAGCAGCTGGGGAACCCCGGGGGGGGAGCAGTACTTC. It specifies CASSWGTPGGEQYF. The chain links TRBV5-4 to TRBJ2-7; TRBD2 aligns across 8 bases. V shed 3 bases, J shed 7 bases, and the junction held 9 bases outside the gene matches. CDR1 is SGHNT and CDR2 is YYREEE in the germline V gene (reference sequence). This CDR3 has 14 amino acids.

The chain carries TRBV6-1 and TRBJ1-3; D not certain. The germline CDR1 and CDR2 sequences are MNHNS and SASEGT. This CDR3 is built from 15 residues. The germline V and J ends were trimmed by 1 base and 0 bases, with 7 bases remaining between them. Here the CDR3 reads CASSEGLYSGNTIYF. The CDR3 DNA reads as TGTGCCAGCAGTGAAGGGCTCTACTCTGGAAACACCATATATTTT.

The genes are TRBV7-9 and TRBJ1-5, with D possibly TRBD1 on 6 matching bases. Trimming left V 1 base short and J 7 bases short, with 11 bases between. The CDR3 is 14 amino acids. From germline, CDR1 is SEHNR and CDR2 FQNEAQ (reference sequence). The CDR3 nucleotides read TGTGCCAGCAGCTTAGAAGGGGGGAGGCAGCCCCAGCATTTT. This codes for CASSLEGGRQPQHF.

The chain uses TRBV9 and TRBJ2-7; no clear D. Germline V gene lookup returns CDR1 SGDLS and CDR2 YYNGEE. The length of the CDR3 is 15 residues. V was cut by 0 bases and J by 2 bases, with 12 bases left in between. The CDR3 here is CASSVGVGLTYEQYF. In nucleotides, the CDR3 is TGTGCCAGCAGCGTAGGGGTAGGTTTAACCTACGAGCAGTACTTC.

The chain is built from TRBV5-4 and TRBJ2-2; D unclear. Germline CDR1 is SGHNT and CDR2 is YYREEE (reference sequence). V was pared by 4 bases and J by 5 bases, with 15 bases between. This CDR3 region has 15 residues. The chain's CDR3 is CASSPRVSVTGELFF. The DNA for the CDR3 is TGTGCCAGCAGCCCCCGTGTTTCCGTAACCGGGGAGCTGTTTTTT.

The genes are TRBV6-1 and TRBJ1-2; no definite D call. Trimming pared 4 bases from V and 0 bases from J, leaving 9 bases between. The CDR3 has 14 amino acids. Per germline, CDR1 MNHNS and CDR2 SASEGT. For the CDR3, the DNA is TGTGCCAGCAGTGTTCTAGGTTCTAACTATGGCTACACCTTC. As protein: CASSVLGSNYGYTF.

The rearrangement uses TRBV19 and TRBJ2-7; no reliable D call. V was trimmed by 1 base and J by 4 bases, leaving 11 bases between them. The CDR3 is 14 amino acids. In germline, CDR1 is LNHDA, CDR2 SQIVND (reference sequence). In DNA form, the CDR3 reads TGTGCCAGTAGTATAGCGGGCAGGTCATACGAGCAGTACTTC. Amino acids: CASSIAGRSYEQYF.

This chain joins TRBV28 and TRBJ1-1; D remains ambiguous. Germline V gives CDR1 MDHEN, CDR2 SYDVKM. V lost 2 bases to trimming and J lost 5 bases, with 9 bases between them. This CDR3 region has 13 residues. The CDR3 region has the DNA TGTGCCAGCAGTTTACTGGAAAAGACTGAAGCTTTCTTT. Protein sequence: CASSLLEKTEAFF.

The CDR3 protein is CASSLGTGGLYSPLHF. In DNA form, the CDR3 reads TGTGCCAGCAGCTTGGGAACGGGCGGGCTATATTCACCCCTCCACTTT. V and J are TRBV5-6 and TRBJ1-6; D remains unclear. The CDR3 consists of 16 residues. V was cut by 0 bases and J by 8 bases, with 15 bases left in between. The germline V gene has CDR1 SGHDT and CDR2 YYEEEE.

The chain's CDR3 is CASSLGSMGGPYNEQFF. CDR3 coding DNA: TGTGCCAGCAGCTTAGGGTCTATGGGAGGTCCCTACAATGAGCAGTTCTTC. The rearrangement uses TRBV7-9 and TRBJ2-1; possible D gene TRBD2, 6 bases. Germline values: CDR1 SEHNR, CDR2 FQNEAQ (reference sequence). Trimming cost V 1 base and J 2 bases, with 15 bases left between them. This CDR3 has 17 residues.

The CDR3 spells CASSAGLSSYNEQFF. For the CDR3, the DNA is TGTGCCAGCAGCGCCGGTTTGAGCTCCTACAATGAGCAGTTCTTC. This rearrangement joins TRBV11-2 to TRBJ2-1; D remains ambiguous. Germline assignment: CDR1 SGHAT and CDR2 FQNNGV. V was trimmed by 5 bases and J by 0 bases, leaving 11 bases between them. This CDR3 is 15 amino acids long.

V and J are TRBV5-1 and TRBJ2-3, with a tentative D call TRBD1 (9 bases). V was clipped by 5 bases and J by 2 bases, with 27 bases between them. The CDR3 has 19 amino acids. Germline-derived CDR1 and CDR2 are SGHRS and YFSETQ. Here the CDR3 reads CASRRDRVYPGLDTDTQYF. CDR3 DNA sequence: TGCGCCAGCAGAAGGGACAGGGTTTATCCGGGACTAGACACAGATACGCAGTATTTT.

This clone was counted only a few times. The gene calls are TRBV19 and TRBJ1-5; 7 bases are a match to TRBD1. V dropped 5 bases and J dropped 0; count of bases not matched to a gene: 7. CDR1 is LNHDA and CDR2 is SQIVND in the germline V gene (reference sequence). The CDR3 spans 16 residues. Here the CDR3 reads CASSPRGENSNQPQHF. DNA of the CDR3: TGTGCCAGTAGTCCCAGGGGGGAAAATAGCAATCAGCCCCAGCATTTT. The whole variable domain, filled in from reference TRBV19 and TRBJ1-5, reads DGGITQSPKYLFRKEGQNVTLSCEQNLNHDAMYWYRQDPGQGLRLIYYSQIVNDFQKGDIAEGYSVSREKKESFPLTVTSAQKNPTAFYLCASSPRGENSNQPQHFGDGTRLSIL.

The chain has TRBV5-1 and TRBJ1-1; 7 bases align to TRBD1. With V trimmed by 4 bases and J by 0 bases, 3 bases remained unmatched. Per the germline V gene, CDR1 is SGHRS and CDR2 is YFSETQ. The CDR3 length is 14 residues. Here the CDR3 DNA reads TGCGCCAGCAGCGGGGACAGTTTGAACACTGAAGCTTTCTTT. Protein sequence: CASSGDSLNTEAFF.

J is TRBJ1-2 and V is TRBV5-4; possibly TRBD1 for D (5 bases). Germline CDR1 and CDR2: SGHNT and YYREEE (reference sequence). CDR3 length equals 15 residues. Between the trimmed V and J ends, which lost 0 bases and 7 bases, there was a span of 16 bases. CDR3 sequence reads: CASSLGTGLQVGYTF. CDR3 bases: TGTGCCAGCAGCTTGGGGACGGGGTTACAGGTTGGCTACACCTTC.

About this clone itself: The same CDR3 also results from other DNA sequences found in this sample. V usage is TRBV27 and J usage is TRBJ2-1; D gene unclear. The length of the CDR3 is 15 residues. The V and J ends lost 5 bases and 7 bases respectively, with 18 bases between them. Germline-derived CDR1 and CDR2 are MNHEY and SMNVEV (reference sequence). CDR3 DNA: TGTGCCAGCAGTCCCCGTGCCGCGCTGGGGAATGAGCAGTTCTTC. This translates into CASSPRAALGNEQFF.

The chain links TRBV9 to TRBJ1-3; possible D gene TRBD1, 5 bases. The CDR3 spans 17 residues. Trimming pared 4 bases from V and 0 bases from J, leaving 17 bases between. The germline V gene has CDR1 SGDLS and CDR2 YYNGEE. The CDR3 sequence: CASSLTWGGGSGNTIYF. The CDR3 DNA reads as TGTGCCAGCAGCCTTACGTGGGGGGGAGGCTCTGGAAACACCATATATTTT.

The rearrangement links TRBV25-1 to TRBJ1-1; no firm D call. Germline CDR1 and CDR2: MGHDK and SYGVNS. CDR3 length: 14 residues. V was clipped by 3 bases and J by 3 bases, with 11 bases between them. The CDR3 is CASSEYYSDTEAFF. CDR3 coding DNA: TGTGCCAGCAGTGAGTATTATTCGGACACTGAAGCTTTCTTT. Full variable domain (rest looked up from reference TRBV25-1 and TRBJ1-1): EADIYQTPRYLVIGTGKKITLECSQTMGHDKMYWYQQDPGMELHLIHYSYGVNSTEKGDLSSESTVSRIRTEHFPLTLESARPSHTSQYLCASSEYYSDTEAFFGQGTRLTVV.